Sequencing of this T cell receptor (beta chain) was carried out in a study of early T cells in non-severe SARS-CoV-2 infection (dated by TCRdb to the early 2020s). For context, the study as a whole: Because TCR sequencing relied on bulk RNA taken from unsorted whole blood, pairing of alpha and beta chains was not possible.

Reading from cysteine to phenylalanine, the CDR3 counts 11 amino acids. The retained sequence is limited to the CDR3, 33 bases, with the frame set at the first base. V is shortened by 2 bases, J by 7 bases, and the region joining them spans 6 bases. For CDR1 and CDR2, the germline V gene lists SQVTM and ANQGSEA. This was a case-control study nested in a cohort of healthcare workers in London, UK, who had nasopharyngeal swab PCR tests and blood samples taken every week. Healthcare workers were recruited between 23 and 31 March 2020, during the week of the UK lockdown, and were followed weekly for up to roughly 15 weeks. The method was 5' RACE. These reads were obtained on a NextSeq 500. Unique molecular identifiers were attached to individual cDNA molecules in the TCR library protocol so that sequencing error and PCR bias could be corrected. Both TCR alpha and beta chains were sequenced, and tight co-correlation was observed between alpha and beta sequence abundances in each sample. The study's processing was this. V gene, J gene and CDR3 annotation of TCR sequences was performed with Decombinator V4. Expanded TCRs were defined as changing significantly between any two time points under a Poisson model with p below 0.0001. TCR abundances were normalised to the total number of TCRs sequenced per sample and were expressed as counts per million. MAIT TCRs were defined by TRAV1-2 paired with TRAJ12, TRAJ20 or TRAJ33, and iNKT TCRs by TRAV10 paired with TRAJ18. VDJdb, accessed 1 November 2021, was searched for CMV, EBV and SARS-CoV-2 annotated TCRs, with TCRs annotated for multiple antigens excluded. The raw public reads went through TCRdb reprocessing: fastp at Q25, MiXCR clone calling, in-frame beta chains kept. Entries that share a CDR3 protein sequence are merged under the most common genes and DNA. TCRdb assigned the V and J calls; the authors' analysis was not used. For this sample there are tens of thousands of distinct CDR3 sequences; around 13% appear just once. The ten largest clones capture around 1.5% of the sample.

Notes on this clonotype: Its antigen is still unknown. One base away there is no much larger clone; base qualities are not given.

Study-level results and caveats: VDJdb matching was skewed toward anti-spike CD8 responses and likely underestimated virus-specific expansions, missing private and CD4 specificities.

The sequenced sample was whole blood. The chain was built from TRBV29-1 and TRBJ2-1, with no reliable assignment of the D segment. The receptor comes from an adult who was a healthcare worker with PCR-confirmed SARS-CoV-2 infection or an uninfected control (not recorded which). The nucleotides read TGCAGCGTTGAAAGGGTAAATGAGCAGTTCTTC. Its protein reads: CSVERVNEQFF.